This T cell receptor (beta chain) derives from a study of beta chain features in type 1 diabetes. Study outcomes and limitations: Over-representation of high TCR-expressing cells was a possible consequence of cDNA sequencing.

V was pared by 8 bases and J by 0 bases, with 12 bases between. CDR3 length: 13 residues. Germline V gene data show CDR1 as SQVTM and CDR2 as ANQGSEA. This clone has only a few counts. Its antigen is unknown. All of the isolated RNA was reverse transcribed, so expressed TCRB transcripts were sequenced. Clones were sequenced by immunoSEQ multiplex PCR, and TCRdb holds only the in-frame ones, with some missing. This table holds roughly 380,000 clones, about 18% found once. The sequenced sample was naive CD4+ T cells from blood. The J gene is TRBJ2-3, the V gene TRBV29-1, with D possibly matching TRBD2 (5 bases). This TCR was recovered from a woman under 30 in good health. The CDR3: CSPPGSSTDTQYF. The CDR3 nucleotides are TGCAGCCCCCCGGGATCAAGCACAGATACGCAGTATTTT.